These 23 T cell receptor beta chains share one sample of origin, sequenced in a study of shared clonotypes between healthy human individuals. Libraries were prepared by immunoSEQ multiplex PCR; TCRdb keeps only in-frame clonotypes and omits some of them. This repertoire shows roughly 170,000 clones, about 66% found once; its top ten account for about 10%. Sequencing was done on a sample of memory CD4+ T cells sorted from blood. Subset denoted: CD45RA-negative fraction. All receptors come from a young man in good health.

V usage is TRBV4-1 and J usage is TRBJ2-7; a weak D match, TRBD1 (5 bases). Trimming shortened V by 1 base and J by 2 bases, and 12 bases separated the two germline ends. This CDR3 spans 15 amino acids. The V gene's germline CDR1 is MGHRA and CDR2 YSYEKL. CDR3 region: CASSQGQPPPYEQYF. CDR3 DNA: TGCGCCAGCAGCCAAGGACAGCCCCCTCCCTACGAGCAGTACTTC.

This clone was picked up a small number of times. The chain combines TRBV7-3 with TRBJ1-1; D possibly corresponds to TRBD1 (6 bases). The germline V and J ends were trimmed by 5 bases and 8 bases, with 18 bases remaining between them. The germline V gene encodes CDR1 SGHTA and CDR2 FQGTGA. The CDR3 is 14 residues long. DNA for the CDR3: TGTGCCAGCAGCCCAGGCAGGGGTAAAAGAGAAGCTTTCTTT. Translation gives CASSPGRGKREAFF.

The chain is built from TRBV5-4 and TRBJ2-3; D not resolved. Germline values: CDR1 SGHNT, CDR2 YYREEE (reference sequence). The CDR3 extends over 13 amino acids. The V and J ends lost 5 bases and 4 bases respectively, with 11 bases between them. CDR3 region: CASRKSAPDTQYF. The DNA of the CDR3 is TGTGCCAGCAGGAAGAGTGCCCCAGATACGCAGTATTTT.

J is TRBJ2-7 and V is TRBV25-1; 8 bases map to TRBD1. Germline V lookup: CDR1 MGHDK, CDR2 SYGVNS. The V and J ends lost 6 bases and 4 bases, in that order; junction bases with no gene match: 8. This CDR3 has 14 amino acids. The CDR3, as DNA: TGTGCCAGCAGGCCAGGGGGCGGAGGATACGAGCAGTACTTC. It codes for CASRPGGGGYEQYF.

The V and J genes are TRBV15 and TRBJ2-3, with unresolved D. The CDR3 covers 14 residues. The V gene lost 0 bases and the J gene lost 4 bases, with 8 bases spanning the gap. CDR1 LNHNV and CDR2 YYDKDF come from the germline V gene (reference sequence). The CDR3 DNA sequence: TGTGCCACCAGCAGAGATGAGGCGGCAGATACGCAGTATTTT. It specifies CATSRDEAADTQYF.

The rearrangement uses TRBV6-1 and TRBJ1-4; no clear D gene. The CDR3 length is 14 residues. Germline V gene lookup returns CDR1 MNHNS and CDR2 SASEGT. Trimming removed 1 base from V and 7 bases from J, with 10 bases in between. CDR3 loop: CASSEDPGSEKLFF. As DNA, the CDR3 is TGTGCCAGCAGTGAAGACCCCGGCAGTGAAAAACTGTTTTTT.

This rearrangement joins TRBV7-8 to TRBJ2-7, with D perhaps TRBD1 (6 bases). Trimming cost V 7 bases and J 7 bases, with 20 bases left between them. Per germline, CDR1 SGHVS and CDR2 FQNEAQ. The CDR3 spans 14 residues. The CDR3 spells CASTPMGQWREQYF. The CDR3 region has the DNA TGTGCCAGCACCCCAATGGGACAATGGAGAGAGCAGTACTTC.

The table lists this clone with a few counts. The chain has TRBV6-5 and TRBJ2-5, with 13 positions matching TRBD2. V gave up 5 bases and J gave up 9 bases; unmatched junction bases: 6. Germline loops: CDR1 MNHEY, CDR2 SVGAGI. This CDR3 is built from 14 residues. Here the CDR3 DNA reads TGTGCCAGCAGTCGACTAGCGGGAGGCGGGGCCCAGTACTTC. Protein sequence: CASSRLAGGGAQYF.

The V call is TRBV11-2, the J call TRBJ1-5; D uncertain. Germline V gives CDR1 SGHAT, CDR2 FQNNGV. Deletions cut 0 bases from V and 1 base from J, with 4 bases between. The CDR3 loop spans 14 amino acids. The CDR3 sequence: CASSLEPSNQPQHF. CDR3 nucleotide sequence: TGTGCCAGCAGCTTAGAGCCAAGCAATCAGCCCCAGCATTTT. The variable domain in full, completed from reference TRBV11-2 and TRBJ1-5, reads EAGVAQSPRYKIIEKRQSVAFWCNPISGHATLYWYQQILGQGPKLLIQFQNNGVVDDSQLPKDRFSAERLKGVDSTLKIQPAKLEDSAVYLCASSLEPSNQPQHFGDGTRLSIL.

The chain combines TRBV27 with TRBJ2-1, with no clear D. V lost 2 bases to trimming and J lost 16 bases, with 15 bases between them. There are 12 residues in the CDR3. Germline CDR1 is MNHEY and CDR2 is SMNVEV (reference sequence). The CDR3 DNA sequence: TGTGCCAGCAGTTTAATTCTAGGAGCAAAATTCTTC. Its protein is CASSLILGAKFF.

V gene TRBV2 combines with J gene TRBJ2-3; TRBD2 is a possible D gene (6 bases). Deletions cut 4 bases from V and 8 bases from J, with 25 bases between. The germline gives CDR1 SNHLY, CDR2 FYNNEI. The CDR3 extends over 17 amino acids. CDR3 in amino acids: CASSARFSRGTGGTQYF. The DNA for the CDR3 is TGTGCCAGCAGTGCTCGCTTTTCGCGGGGAACCGGGGGTACGCAGTATTTT. The full variable domain, with the rest looked up from reference TRBV2 and TRBJ2-3, is EPEVTQTPSHQVTQMGQEVILRCVPISNHLYFYWYRQILGQKVEFLVSFYNNEISEKSEIFDDQFSVERPDGSNFTLKIRSTKLEDSAMYFCASSARFSRGTGGTQYFGPGTRLTVL.

The chain employs TRBV14 and TRBJ1-4, with no clear D. The V end was cut by 1 base, the J end by 8 bases, with 11 bases between. The germline V gene has CDR1 SGHDN and CDR2 FVKESK. This CDR3 region has 14 residues. The CDR3 sequence: CASSQGALAEKLFF. CDR3 coding DNA: TGTGCCAGCAGCCAAGGGGCCCTAGCCGAAAAACTGTTTTTT.

The V and J genes are TRBV27 and TRBJ2-7, with D possibly being TRBD2 (5 bases). The CDR3 contains 16 residues. Germline loops: CDR1 MNHEY, CDR2 SMNVEV (reference sequence). Trimming removed 4 bases at V and 0 bases at J, with 16 bases between. CDR3 bases: TGTGCCAGCAGTTCCCCTGGGGAGCGGAGCTCCTACGAGCAGTACTTC. Amino acid sequence: CASSSPGERSSYEQYF.

V usage is TRBV5-4 and J usage is TRBJ2-3; 14 nucleotides match TRBD2. The ends lost 4 bases at V and 3 bases at J; junction bases unmatched: 1. Germline V lookup: CDR1 SGHNT, CDR2 YYREEE (reference sequence). The CDR3 length is 15 residues. CDR3: CASSRTSGRTDTQYF. The CDR3 DNA reads TGTGCCAGCAGCCGGACTAGCGGGAGGACAGATACGCAGTATTTT.

The chain joins TRBV23-1 to TRBJ2-2; 11 nucleotides agree with TRBD2. TRBV23-1 is identified as an open reading frame with a role that is uncertain. The CDR3 has 13 residues. V was pared by 9 bases and J by 5 bases, with 2 bases of the junction left unmatched. CDR3 amino acids: CARLAGVTGELFF. DNA of the CDR3: TGCGCCAGACTAGCGGGAGTTACCGGGGAGCTGTTTTTT.

With respect to this clone: The sample holds other DNA sequences that translate to the same CDR3. The V call is TRBV5-6, the J call TRBJ2-5; 7 bases agree with TRBD1. Germline CDR1 SGHDT, CDR2 YYEEEE. The CDR3 extends over 15 amino acids. V lost 0 bases to trimming and J lost 5 bases; unmatched junction nucleotides: 7. CDR3 DNA sequence: TGTGCCAGCAGCTTGGTGGCAGGGGGAAGGGAGACCCAGTACTTC. Encoded protein: CASSLVAGGRETQYF.

The table lists this clone with a few counts. V usage is TRBV5-1 and J usage is TRBJ1-2; 8 bases match TRBD1. J was trimmed by 0 bases and V by 3 bases; bases with no gene match: 4. CDR1 is SGHRS, CDR2 YFSETQ, per germline. The CDR3 totals 15 residues. The CDR3 bases are TGCGCCAGCAGCTCAGGACAGGGCGCTAACTATGGCTACACCTTC. As protein: CASSSGQGANYGYTF.

V and J are TRBV2 and TRBJ2-1, with D uncertain. This CDR3 contains 13 residues. The germline V and J ends were trimmed by 4 bases and 8 bases, with 12 bases remaining between them. Germline V gene sequence: CDR1 SNHLY, CDR2 FYNNEI. The CDR3 DNA is TGTGCCAGCAGTGCTGATTGGCGGTATGAGCAGTTCTTC. Amino acid sequence: CASSADWRYEQFF.

The chain employs TRBV20-1 and TRBJ2-1, with TRBD2 matching over 7 bases. The junction had 2 bases not matched to a gene; V was cut back by 8 bases and J by 4 bases. This CDR3 has 11 residues. Germline V CDR1 and CDR2: DFQATT, SNEGSKA (reference sequence). The CDR3 DNA reads TGCAGTCTAGCGGATTACAATGAGCAGTTCTTC. Translation: CSLADYNEQFF.

V is TRBV7-2 and J is TRBJ2-1; D is uncertain. V lost 3 bases, J lost 7 bases, and 16 bases lay in between. CDR1 and CDR2 (germline): SGHTA, FQGNSA. The CDR3 runs to 15 residues. The CDR3 sequence is CASSFHHRAPNEQFF. CDR3 nucleotide sequence: TGTGCCAGCAGCTTCCATCACCGGGCCCCTAATGAGCAGTTCTTC. Filled out from reference TRBV7-2 and TRBJ2-1, the complete variable domain reads GAGVSQSPSNKVTEKGKDVELRCDPISGHTALYWYRQSLGQGLEFLIYFQGNSAPDKSGLPSDRFSAERTGGSVSTLTIQRTQQEDSAVYLCASSFHHRAPNEQFFGPGTRLTVL.

CDR3 loop: CSVGAAGGLSKLFF. The DNA of the CDR3 is TGCAGCGTCGGCGCCGCAGGGGGCTTATCGAAACTGTTTTTT. V gene TRBV29-1 combines with J gene TRBJ1-4, with TRBD1 identical over 8 bases. In germline, CDR1 is SQVTM, CDR2 ANQGSEA. V gave up 6 bases and J gave up 11 bases; unmatched junction bases: 14. This CDR3 has 14 residues.

This chain links TRBV19 with TRBJ1-5; D possibly corresponds to TRBD1 (5 bases). This CDR3 spans 16 amino acids. The V gene's germline CDR1 is LNHDA and CDR2 SQIVND (reference sequence). V was clipped by 7 bases and J by 0 bases, with 16 bases between them. The CDR3 DNA sequence: TGTGCCAGTAAGCGGGACGGCCCTTATAGCAATCAGCCCCAGCATTTT. This sequence encodes CASKRDGPYSNQPQHF.

The rearrangement joins TRBV6-1 to TRBJ2-3, with D possibly matching TRBD2 (5 bases). This CDR3 has 14 residues. Trimming removed 8 bases at V and 2 bases at J, with 14 bases between. In germline, CDR1 is MNHNS, CDR2 SASEGT. The CDR3 loop reads CASLGKANTDTQYF. Here the CDR3 DNA reads TGTGCCAGCCTCGGGAAGGCCAACACAGATACGCAGTATTTT.